This T cell receptor (beta chain) was found in a study of control samples from healthy donors and cancer patients. Germline CDR1 is ENHRY and CDR2 is SYGVKD. CDR3 length: 15 residues. The ends lost 0 bases at V and 5 bases at J; junction bases unmatched: 6. The assay was immunoSEQ multiplex PCR, and TCRdb's table has in-frame clones only and misses some. This sample carries 54,000 or so clones, 95% of them seen once, and the ten largest clones take roughly 2.3%. The chain joins TRBV10-3 to TRBJ2-5; the match to TRBD1 covers 7 bases. Input material: blood. The sequence came from a man aged 30 to 39 in good health. This CDR3 is CAISESGTDRETQYF. As DNA, the CDR3 is TGTGCCATCAGTGAGTCTGGGACAGATCGTGAGACCCAGTACTTC.